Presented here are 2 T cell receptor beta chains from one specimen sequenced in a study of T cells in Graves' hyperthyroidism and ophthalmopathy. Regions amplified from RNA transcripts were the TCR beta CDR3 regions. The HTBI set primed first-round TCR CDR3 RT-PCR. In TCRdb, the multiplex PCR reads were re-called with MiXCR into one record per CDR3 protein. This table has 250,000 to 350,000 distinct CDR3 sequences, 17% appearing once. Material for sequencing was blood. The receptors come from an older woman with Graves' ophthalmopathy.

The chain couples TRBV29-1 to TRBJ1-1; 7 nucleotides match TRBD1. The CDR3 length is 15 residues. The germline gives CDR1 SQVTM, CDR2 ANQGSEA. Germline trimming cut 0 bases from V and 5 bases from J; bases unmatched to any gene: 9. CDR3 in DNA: TGCAGCGTTGAAGATCCGGAGGGGGCTAGTACTGAAGCTTTCTTT. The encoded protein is CSVEDPEGASTEAFF.

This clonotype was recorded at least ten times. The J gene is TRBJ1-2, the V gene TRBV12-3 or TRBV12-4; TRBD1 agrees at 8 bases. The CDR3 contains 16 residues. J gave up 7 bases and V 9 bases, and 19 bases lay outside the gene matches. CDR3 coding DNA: TGTGCCAGTTTTCAAAGCGGGACAGGCCCCTTCCTTGGCTACACCTTC. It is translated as CASFQSGTGPFLGYTF.